The 18 T cell receptor beta chains below come from one sample, sequenced in a study of CD4 T cells in relation to SARS-CoV-2 and coronaviruses. Assay used: immunoSEQ multiplex PCR; TCRdb lists only in-frame clones, some missing. This table has roughly 10,000 clones, about 81% appearing once. Antigens of these TCRs are unknown. Unexposed donor CD4+ T cells date from about 2011-2018, before the COVID-19 pandemic. CD4+ T cells were isolated from the cells after around 9 days of culture. The sample was CD4+ T cells from PBMCs, cultured in vitro. Every receptor here comes from a human donor in good health.

The CDR3 sequence is CASSADTGRGGNTIYF. The DNA of the CDR3 is TGTGCCAGCTCAGCCGACACCGGCCGGGGTGGAAACACCATATATTTT. The chain recombines TRBV18 with TRBJ1-3; D gene uncertain. CDR1 is KGHSH and CDR2 is LQKENI in the germline V gene. The CDR3 runs 16 residues. V gave up 5 bases and J gave up 3 bases, with 17 bases separating them.

Only a few counts were recorded for this clone. The genes are TRBV4-2 and TRBJ1-3; D is ambiguous. CDR3 length equals 17 residues. The germline gives CDR1 LGHNA, CDR2 YNFKEQ. Between the trimmed V and J ends, which lost 0 bases and 0 bases, there was a span of 12 bases. The CDR3 coding sequence is TGTGCCAGCAGCCAAGATTGGGAAACACCCTCTGGAAACACCATATATTTT. As protein: CASSQDWETPSGNTIYF.

The chain uses TRBV12-3 or TRBV12-4 and TRBJ2-1; no firm D call. V shed 6 bases and J shed 4 bases, with 7 bases lying between them. The CDR3 covers 12 residues. The CDR3 spells CASRAGYNEQFF. The CDR3 DNA is TGTGCCAGCAGGGCTGGTTACAATGAGCAGTTCTTC.

The chain couples TRBV6-5 to TRBJ2-7; 11 bases align to TRBD1. V was pared by 6 bases and J by 6 bases, with 10 bases of the junction left unmatched. Germline V gene data show CDR1 as MNHEY and CDR2 as SVGAGI. The CDR3 is 15 amino acids. The CDR3 nucleotides are TGTGCCAGCAGAGCCGGGACAGGGGGTAAAGGCGAGCAGTACTTC. Amino acid sequence: CASRAGTGGKGEQYF.

V usage is TRBV18 and J usage is TRBJ2-5, with D possibly being TRBD2 (5 bases). The CDR3 consists of 14 residues. CDR1 KGHSH and CDR2 LQKENI come from the germline V gene. Between the trimmed V and J ends, which lost 0 bases and 1 base, there was a span of 6 bases. The CDR3 protein is CASSPPLAQETQYF. The CDR3 DNA follows: TGTGCCAGCTCACCACCGCTAGCCCAAGAGACCCAGTACTTC.

This clone was seen a single time. The chain combines TRBV7-2 with TRBJ2-1, with 10 bases matching TRBD2. Trimming cost V 2 bases and J 7 bases; bases outside gene matches: 8. Per germline, CDR1 SGHTA and CDR2 FQGNSA. The CDR3 spans 16 residues. The CDR3 bases are TGTGCCAGCAGCTTAAGCGGGGGGGCCTCTAATAATGAGCAGTTCTTC. Encoded protein: CASSLSGGASNNEQFF.

This clone was seen a handful of times. CDR3 protein: CASHFGGNQPQHF. CDR3 bases: TGTGCCAGCCACTTCGGGGGCAATCAGCCCCAGCATTTT. The chain recombines TRBV6-5 with TRBJ1-5; no definite D call. V lost 8 bases and J lost 2, with 10 bases in between. This CDR3 has 13 amino acids. From germline, CDR1 is MNHEY and CDR2 SVGAGI.

V and J are TRBV14 and TRBJ1-5; maybe TRBD1 (6 bases). This CDR3 spans 16 amino acids. The germline V gene has CDR1 SGHDN and CDR2 FVKESK. The ends were cut back, 5 bases at V and 0 bases at J, with 14 bases in the middle. The DNA for the CDR3 is TGTGCCAGCAGCAAAGGGGGTGTCGGTAGCAATCAGCCCCAGCATTTT. Its translation is CASSKGGVGSNQPQHF.

The chain links TRBV6-2 or TRBV6-3 to TRBJ2-2, with a possible D match to TRBD2 (5 bases). The CDR3 covers 16 residues. Germline V gives CDR1 MNHEY, CDR2 SVGEGT. Trimming left V 0 bases short and J 0 bases short, with 8 bases between. CDR3 amino acids: CASSYSIAPNTGELFF. The DNA of the CDR3 is TGTGCCAGCAGTTACTCGATAGCGCCGAACACCGGGGAGCTGTTTTTT.

The rearrangement links TRBV5-1 to TRBJ2-1; 10 nucleotides agree with TRBD2. Germline trimming cut 4 bases from V and 3 bases from J; bases unmatched to any gene: 7. The length of the CDR3 is 16 residues. Per the germline V gene, CDR1 is SGHRS and CDR2 is YFSETQ. CDR3 amino acids: CASSPDGTSVYNEQFF. The CDR3 region has the DNA TGCGCCAGCAGCCCAGACGGGACTAGCGTCTACAATGAGCAGTTCTTC.

The sample holds a few counts of this clone. V gene TRBV5-4 combines with J gene TRBJ2-3; D remains ambiguous. The CDR3 is 16 residues long. Germline lookup yields CDR1 SGHNT and CDR2 YYREEE (reference sequence). Trimming pared 0 bases from V and 1 base from J, leaving 12 bases between. This chain's CDR3 is CASSLAQAYRTDTQYF. The CDR3 DNA reads as TGTGCCAGCAGCTTGGCGCAGGCCTACCGCACAGATACGCAGTATTTT.

The rearrangement joins TRBV19 to TRBJ1-3; 11 nucleotides match TRBD1. CDR1 and CDR2 from the germline V gene are LNHDA and SQIVND (reference sequence). The CDR3 has 16 residues. With 5 bases clipped from V and 2 bases from J, the junction kept 5 bases outside the gene matches. The CDR3 DNA follows: TGTGCCAGTAGTCCCGGGACAGGGGGAACTGGAAACACCATATATTTT. It encodes CASSPGTGGTGNTIYF.

The V gene is TRBV19, the J gene TRBJ2-5, with TRBD2 as a possible D gene (7 bases). The V and J ends lost 7 bases and 4 bases respectively, with 19 bases between them. CDR3 length: 15 amino acids. Germline V gives CDR1 LNHDA, CDR2 SQIVND (reference sequence). CDR3 bases: TGTGCCAGTACGGTAGGGGGGGGCCTTACAGAGACCCAGTACTTC. Protein product: CASTVGGGLTETQYF.

The chain recombines TRBV30 with TRBJ1-3; no definite D call. With 8 bases removed from V and 0 bases from J, the gap between germline ends came to 17 bases. Germline V CDR1 and CDR2: GTSNPN, SVGIG (reference sequence). The CDR3 runs 15 residues. The CDR3 protein is CASGPGSSSGNTIYF. DNA for the CDR3: TGTGCCAGCGGACCAGGTTCGAGCTCTGGAAACACCATATATTTT.

This chain connects TRBV4-2 to TRBJ2-5, with 13 nucleotides matching TRBD2. Germline CDR1 LGHNA, CDR2 YNFKEQ. The CDR3 has 15 amino acids. Trimming took 5 bases from V and 3 from J; bases not matched to a gene: 3. The CDR3 bases are TGTGCCAGCAGCAGACTAGCGGGAGGCGAAGAGACCCAGTACTTC. Protein: CASSRLAGGEETQYF.

V is TRBV3-1 (or the pseudogene TRBV3-2) and J is TRBJ1-1, with D tentatively TRBD1 (6 bases). This CDR3 has 15 residues. Germline lookup yields CDR1 LGHDT and CDR2 YNNKEL (reference sequence). With 0 bases removed from V and 5 bases from J, the gap between germline ends came to 13 bases. The CDR3 DNA follows: TGTGCCAGCAGCCAAGAGGGACACCCCAGGACTGAAGCTTTCTTT. It translates to CASSQEGHPRTEAFF.

J is TRBJ2-6 and V is TRBV21-1; TRBD2, the table's D call, lacks a check against the DNA. TRBV21-1 is a recognized pseudogene. This CDR3 has 18 residues. The CDR3 DNA sequence: TGTGCCAGCAGCCTCCGCCCACTTCGGGACTTAGGGGCCAACGTCCTGACTTTC. Its protein is CASSLRPLRDLGANVLTF.

J is TRBJ2-5 and V is TRBV28; 8 bases are a match to TRBD2. This CDR3 has 13 residues. In germline, CDR1 is MDHEN, CDR2 SYDVKM. J lost 8 bases, V lost 1 base, and 3 bases had no gene match. The CDR3 loop is CASSLFAGGTQYF. As DNA, the CDR3 is TGTGCCAGCAGTTTATTTGCGGGAGGAACCCAGTACTTC.